Shown below are 15 T cell receptor beta chains from a single sample sequenced in a study of T cells after yellow fever vaccination. TCRdb analysed the 5' RACE reads with MiXCR anew, one entry per CDR3 protein. The data hold some 500,000 distinct CDR3 sequences, with approximately 15% observed a single time. Material: PBMCs, obtained on the day of the yellow fever booster vaccination. All receptors derive from a man aged 25 to 40 who received the YFV17D yellow fever vaccine.

The CDR3 DNA reads as TGTGCCACCACTGCGGGAGGCCCGGGAAGTACGCAGTATTTT. Amino acids: CATTAGGPGSTQYF. The J gene is TRBJ2-3, the V gene TRBV15, with 8 nucleotides matching TRBD2. V was clipped by 7 bases and J by 8 bases; unmatched bases: 11. Germline assignment: CDR1 LNHNV and CDR2 YYDKDF (reference sequence). The CDR3 length is 14 residues.

This clonotype was seen only a few times. The rearrangement uses TRBV30 and TRBJ2-7; 9 positions agree with TRBD1. Per the germline V gene, CDR1 is GTSNPN and CDR2 is SVGIG (reference sequence). This CDR3 spans 13 amino acids. The V gene end was trimmed by 5 bases and the J gene end by 5 bases; junction bases not matched to a gene: 7. The DNA for the CDR3 is TGTGCCTGGGATATGGGACAGGGCCACGAGCAGTACTTC. This translates into CAWDMGQGHEQYF.

This chain connects TRBV11-3 to TRBJ2-1; D is possibly TRBD1 or TRBD2 (5 bases each). The germline V gene has CDR1 SGHNT and CDR2 YENEEA. This CDR3 is 13 amino acids long. Trimming removed 1 base from V and 5 bases from J, with 6 bases in between. The CDR3 loop is CASSLVGDNEQFF. Here the CDR3 DNA reads TGTGCCAGCAGCTTAGTGGGGGACAATGAGCAGTTCTTC.

This clonotype was detected a few times. A junction boundary mismatches the germline segment, possibly from a read error. V and J are TRBV5-1 and TRBJ2-1; 7 bases line up with TRBD2. The CDR3 is 15 amino acids. Germline-derived CDR1 and CDR2 are SGHRS and YFSETQ. CDR3 protein: CASRLGGTGSNEQFF. For the CDR3, the DNA is TGCGCCAGCAGATTGGGGGGGACCGGTTCGAATGAGCAGTTCTTC.

The chain links TRBV5-4 to TRBJ2-1, with TRBD2 matching 7 bases. Per the germline V gene, CDR1 is SGHNT and CDR2 is YYREEE (reference sequence). The J segment lost 4 bases and the V segment lost 3 bases, leaving 7 bases of the junction unmatched. CDR3 size: 15 residues. The CDR3 is CASSSWGRGYNEQFF. The CDR3 nucleotides read TGTGCCAGCAGCTCATGGGGGAGGGGTTACAATGAGCAGTTCTTC.

V and J are TRBV7-9 and TRBJ1-2, with 7 positions matching TRBD1. Germline V gene lookup returns CDR1 SEHNR and CDR2 FQNEAQ (reference sequence). The CDR3 is 15 residues long. The ends lost 5 bases at V and 3 bases at J; junction bases unmatched: 9. The CDR3 region has the DNA TGTGCCAGCAGCCCAAGACAGGGAAAGGACTATGGCTACACCTTC. Residues: CASSPRQGKDYGYTF.

The V call is TRBV7-9, the J call TRBJ2-3, with D perhaps matching TRBD1 (6 bases). The germline V and J ends were trimmed by 7 bases and 0 bases, with 14 bases remaining between them. The CDR3 is 15 residues long. Germline V CDR1 and CDR2: SEHNR, FQNEAQ (reference sequence). The CDR3 is CASTGVGASTDTQYF. The CDR3 DNA follows: TGTGCCAGCACCGGTGTGGGGGCTAGCACAGATACGCAGTATTTT.

This clonotype was counted ten times or more. The J gene is TRBJ2-1, the V gene TRBV29-1; D call uncertain. The CDR3 consists of 14 residues. Germline V gene lookup returns CDR1 SQVTM and CDR2 ANQGSEA. With 7 bases removed from V and 1 base from J, the gap between germline ends came to 14 bases. CDR3 region: CSGATRLSYNEQFF. CDR3 coding DNA: TGCAGCGGAGCGACACGTTTATCCTACAATGAGCAGTTCTTC.

This clonotype was seen more than once but under ten times. The chain combines TRBV25-1 with TRBJ2-1; D is unclear. V was trimmed by 3 bases and J by 4 bases, leaving 10 bases between them. Germline V gene data show CDR1 as MGHDK and CDR2 as SYGVNS. The CDR3 totals 14 residues. CDR3 DNA sequence: TGTGCCAGCAGTGACGTAGGCAGATACAATGAGCAGTTCTTC. Encoded protein: CASSDVGRYNEQFF.

V gene TRBV7-2 combines with J gene TRBJ2-2; D is unclear. Germline assignment: CDR1 SGHTA and CDR2 FQGNSA. Trimming took 1 base from V and 0 from J, leaving 6 bases between them. CDR3 size: 15 residues. For the CDR3, the DNA is TGTGCCAGCAGCTTAGGACATACGAACACCGGGGAGCTGTTTTTT. It is translated as CASSLGHTNTGELFF.

This clonotype came up a few times. V is TRBV5-1 and J is TRBJ2-1; 10 nucleotides line up with TRBD1. The V segment lost 3 bases and the J segment 2 bases; nucleotides outside the gene matches: 5. Germline loops: CDR1 SGHRS, CDR2 YFSETQ. The CDR3 is 16 residues long. CDR3 protein: CASSWGDRGAYNEQFF. The CDR3 DNA is TGCGCCAGCAGCTGGGGGGACAGGGGAGCCTACAATGAGCAGTTCTTC.

The chain links TRBV20-1 to TRBJ2-5; D remains unclear. There are 12 residues in the CDR3. Germline V gives CDR1 DFQATT, CDR2 SNEGSKA (reference sequence). V lost 3 bases, J lost 5 bases, and 10 bases lay in between. CDR3: CSASRLPETQYF. In DNA form, the CDR3 reads TGCAGTGCTAGTCGTCTCCCGGAGACCCAGTACTTC.

The chain joins TRBV6-1 to TRBJ1-5, with D possibly matching TRBD1 (6 bases). This CDR3 has 15 amino acids. The ends were cut back, 8 bases at V and 7 bases at J, with 21 bases in the middle. The germline V gene has CDR1 MNHNS and CDR2 SASEGT. The CDR3 sequence is CASDRGGAAGQPQHF. Written as DNA, the CDR3 is TGTGCCAGCGACCGAGGGGGGGCTGCAGGACAGCCCCAGCATTTT.

In its sample, this clonotype was seen a few times. The gene calls are TRBV2 and TRBJ2-7; 9 bases align to TRBD1. Germline loops: CDR1 SNHLY, CDR2 FYNNEI. Trimming took 6 bases from V and 0 from J; bases not matched to a gene: 6. The CDR3 extends over 15 amino acids. The CDR3 coding sequence is TGTGCCAGCAGCTCCGGGACAGGGAGCTCCTACGAGCAGTACTTC. Translation: CASSSGTGSSYEQYF.

For the CDR3, the DNA is TGTGCCAGCAGTCCCTTCGGGGGCGGGAGGGCCCTTAGCACAGATACGCAGTATTTT. This sequence encodes CASSPFGGGRALSTDTQYF. The chain has TRBV6-1 and TRBJ2-3; 9 positions match TRBD2. Germline V gene data show CDR1 as MNHNS and CDR2 as SASEGT. J was trimmed by 0 bases and V by 5 bases; bases with no gene match: 15. The CDR3 length is 19 residues.